Listed below are T cell receptor beta chains from one sample, sequenced in a study of blood T cell repertoires in COVID-19. Method: immunoSEQ multiplex PCR; TCRdb's copy keeps in-frame clones and lacks some. Of approximately 500,000 clones listed, more than 75% are singletons. Sample: PBMCs or T cells enriched from blood (not recorded which). The origin of the receptors is a woman aged 40-49 years who had recovered from COVID-19. Both conserved end residues are trimmed from each CDR3. Each record gives: V gene, J gene, CDR3 protein.

V gene: TRBV19
J gene: TRBJ2-5
CDR3 protein: ASRTVETQY

V gene: TRBV10-3
J gene: TRBJ1-2
CDR3 protein: ATGTENYGYT

V gene: TRBV6-1
J gene: TRBJ1-6
CDR3 protein: ASSDRDRSSPLH

V gene: TRBV4-1
J gene: TRBJ2-7
CDR3 protein: ASSQPQGLGYEQY

V gene: TRBV30
J gene: TRBJ2-1
CDR3 protein: AWSAGLAGGGEQF

V gene: TRBV3-1/TRBV3-2
J gene: TRBJ1-2
CDR3 protein: ASSTFGQTYGYT

V gene: TRBV30
J gene: TRBJ1-4
CDR3 protein: AWRLVEMRGGGEKLF

V gene: TRBV4-1
J gene: TRBJ2-1
CDR3 protein: ASSRPLAGGHNEQF

V gene: TRBV12-3/TRBV12-4
J gene: TRBJ2-7
CDR3 protein: ASSTGPYEQY

V gene: TRBV15
J gene: TRBJ2-5
CDR3 protein: ATSTSGRAWQETQY